This T cell receptor beta chain was sequenced in a study of technical replicates of blood from several donors. Unmatched junction bases numbered 16, after V lost 8 bases and J lost 5 bases. Germline V lookup: CDR1 MNHEY, CDR2 SMNVEV (reference sequence). The CDR3 is 16 amino acids. Repertoires were generated with immunoSEQ multiplex PCR, while TCRdb's copy carries only in-frame clones and drops some. The profile covers roughly 82,000 clones, with about 89% appearing a single time and 0.27% taken by the ten largest. The sequencing input was T cells isolated from PBMCs. The chain links TRBV27 to TRBJ2-3; 7 nucleotides agree with TRBD2. The TCR was taken from a human donor in good health. CDR3 protein: CASLSLGRAGRDTQYF. Written as DNA, the CDR3 is TGTGCCAGCCTCTCACTTGGGAGGGCCGGTCGAGATACGCAGTATTTT.